The 26 T cell receptor beta chains below all came from one sample that was sequenced in a study of spatial heterogeneity in lung cancer (dated by TCRdb to the late 2010s). General conclusions and limits of the study: The tumor nonsynonymous mutation count correlated with the number of expanded alpha and beta TCRs within the tumor.

Libraries came from 5' RACE. This sample was sequenced with a NextSeq 500. Starting from the raw public reads, TCRdb applied fastp trimming at Q25, assembled clones with MiXCR and retained in-frame beta chains. For every CDR3 protein sequence, its rows merge into one entry that carries the most common genes and DNA. The table for this sample lists about 20,000 distinct CDR3 sequences; approximately 15% of them were counted only once. 30% to 40% of the sample belongs to the ten largest clones. The time point label for this specimen denotes: sample taken at primary tumor resection. No antigen has been assigned to these receptors. Material: lung tumor tissue, obtained at surgery. All receptors derive from a female donor with early-stage non-small cell lung cancer.

The chain employs TRBV5-1 and TRBJ2-1, with D uncertain. Germline-derived CDR1 and CDR2 are SGHRS and YFSETQ. CDR3 length equals 15 residues. V gave up 0 bases and J gave up 3 bases, with 10 bases separating them. As DNA, the CDR3 is TGCGCCAGCAGCTTGGATGAGGCCGGCTACAATGAGCAGTTCTTC. This codes for CASSLDEAGYNEQFF.

The V call is TRBV15, the J call TRBJ2-3; 7 nucleotides align to TRBD2. The CDR3 has 14 residues. V dropped 11 bases and J dropped 2; count of bases not matched to a gene: 10. Per germline, CDR1 LNHNV and CDR2 YYDKDF (reference sequence). Here the CDR3 reads CASALSGDTDTQYF. The CDR3 DNA sequence: TGTGCCTCCGCCTTAAGCGGGGACACAGATACGCAGTATTTT.

The rearrangement links TRBV6-6 to TRBJ2-5; tentative D call: TRBD2 (6 bases). The V end was cut by 0 bases, the J end by 4 bases, with 9 bases between. Germline V CDR1 and CDR2: MNHNY, SVGAGI (reference sequence). The length of the CDR3 is 14 residues. For the CDR3, the DNA is TGTGCCAGCAGTTACTCACGGGAGAGAGAGACCCAGTACTTC. Translating gives CASSYSRERETQYF.

The chain carries TRBV7-3 and TRBJ2-1, with D unresolved. Germline V CDR1 and CDR2: SGHTA, FQGTGA. Between the trimmed V and J ends, which lost 5 bases and 4 bases, there was a span of 15 bases. This CDR3 has 15 residues. The CDR3 coding sequence is TGTGCCAGCAGCAAGCAGGCCGGCTTTTACAATGAGCAGTTCTTC. Translating it yields CASSKQAGFYNEQFF. Based on the CDR3 plus reference TRBV7-3 and TRBJ2-1, the full variable domain is GAGVSQTPSNKVTEKGKYVELRCDPISGHTALYWYRQSLGQGPEFLIYFQGTGAADDSGLPNDRFFAVRPEGSVSTLKIQRTERGDSAVYLCASSKQAGFYNEQFFGPGTRLTVL.

This clonotype was seen at least ten times. V usage is TRBV15 and J usage is TRBJ2-5; D perhaps matches TRBD2 (6 bases). The CDR3 contains 14 residues. Germline V lookup: CDR1 LNHNV, CDR2 YYDKDF (reference sequence). V was cut by 5 bases and J by 2 bases, with 12 bases left in between. CDR3 nucleotide sequence: TGTGCCACCAGCGGCGGGAAACTGCAAGAGACCCAGTACTTC. Protein sequence: CATSGGKLQETQYF.

Within the sample, this clonotype is medium-sized. The chain uses TRBV7-2 and TRBJ1-2; D unclear. Trimming pared 1 base from V and 0 bases from J, leaving 9 bases between. CDR3 length: 15 residues. From germline, CDR1 is SGHTA and CDR2 FQGNSA. The CDR3 sequence is CASSLGTLANYGYTF. CDR3 coding DNA: TGTGCCAGCAGCTTAGGGACTTTAGCTAACTATGGCTACACCTTC. The full variable domain, completed using reference TRBV7-2 and TRBJ1-2, is GAGVSQSPSNKVTEKGKDVELRCDPISGHTALYWYRQSLGQGLEFLIYFQGNSAPDKSGLPSDRFSAERTGGSVSTLTIQRTQQEDSAVYLCASSLGTLANYGYTFGSGTRLTVV.

The V gene is TRBV12-3 or TRBV12-4, the J gene TRBJ2-3; 12 bases align to TRBD2. V shed 5 bases and J 3 bases; nucleotides not matched to a gene: 9. The CDR3 totals 17 residues. The CDR3 loop reads CASSLLRTSGMTDTQYF. The CDR3 DNA reads as TGTGCCAGCAGTCTGCTTCGGACTAGCGGGATGACAGATACGCAGTATTTT.

This clonotype was picked up a small number of times. This chain joins TRBV9 and TRBJ2-1; 7 bases map to TRBD2. CDR1 and CDR2 from the germline V gene are SGDLS and YYNGEE. The CDR3 covers 15 residues. V lost 3 bases, J lost 7 bases, and 10 bases stayed unmatched. CDR3 loop: CASSAISGPFNEQFF. The CDR3 DNA is TGTGCCAGCAGCGCTATTAGCGGGCCGTTTAATGAGCAGTTCTTC.

The gene calls are TRBV9 and TRBJ2-3; possible D gene TRBD2, 5 bases. Trimming stripped 5 bases from V and 3 bases from J, with 10 bases between. CDR1 and CDR2 (germline): SGDLS, YYNGEE. The CDR3 totals 13 residues. The CDR3 nucleotides read TGTGCCAGCAGTCTAGGGAGAACAGATACGCAGTATTTT. This codes for CASSLGRTDTQYF. The full variable domain, with the rest looked up from reference TRBV9 and TRBJ2-3, is DSGVTQTPKHLITATGQRVTLRCSPRSGDLSVYWYQQSLDQGLQFLIQYYNGEERAKGNILERFSAQQFPDLHSELNLSSLELGDSALYFCASSLGRTDTQYFGPGTRLTVL.

This chain links TRBV6-6 with TRBJ2-3; 10 bases align to TRBD2. The trim removed 0 bases at V and 5 bases at J, leaving 11 bases unmatched. In germline, CDR1 is MNHNY, CDR2 SVGAGI (reference sequence). CDR3 size: 18 residues. Written as DNA, the CDR3 is TGTGCCAGCAGTTACTCCGCCAGGCTAGCGGGAGTGGTAGATACGCAGTATTTT. Translation gives CASSYSARLAGVVDTQYF.

The V and J genes are TRBV15 and TRBJ2-3, with D perhaps matching TRBD1 (5 bases). The length of the CDR3 is 14 residues. V lost 5 bases and J lost 0, with 9 bases in between. Germline V lookup: CDR1 LNHNV, CDR2 YYDKDF (reference sequence). For the CDR3, the DNA is TGTGCCACCAGCGGACAACTGAGCACAGATACGCAGTATTTT. It encodes CATSGQLSTDTQYF.

This clonotype occurred a few times. Here the CDR3 DNA reads TGTGCCAGCAGCTTAGTGCCTAGCGGGACAACCTACGAGCAGTACTTC. This translates into CASSLVPSGTTYEQYF. V and J are TRBV7-2 and TRBJ2-7; 9 bases fit TRBD2. The CDR3 runs 16 residues. Germline CDR1 is SGHTA and CDR2 is FQGNSA. V shed 1 base and J 2 bases; nucleotides not matched to a gene: 6.

The sample holds many counts of this clonotype. The chain recombines TRBV25-1 with TRBJ2-1; D is uncertain. The germline CDR1 and CDR2 sequences are MGHDK and SYGVNS. This CDR3 region has 14 residues. Between the trimmed V and J ends, which lost 4 bases and 4 bases, there was a span of 11 bases. DNA of the CDR3: TGTGCCAGCAGTGTCTCCCAGGCTTACAATGAGCAGTTCTTC. Protein sequence: CASSVSQAYNEQFF.

This clonotype turned up a few times. The J gene is TRBJ2-1, the V gene TRBV6-5; D perhaps matches TRBD2 (6 bases). The germline CDR1 and CDR2 sequences are MNHEY and SVGAGI. Trimming stripped 6 bases from V and 4 bases from J, with 25 bases between. The CDR3 consists of 18 residues. CDR3 bases: TGTGCCAGCAGAATGGGGCACGGTTCGGGAGATCGGTACAATGAGCAGTTCTTC. Translating it yields CASRMGHGSGDRYNEQFF.

In its sample, this clonotype was seen a few times. V usage is TRBV11-2 and J usage is TRBJ2-3; 8 nucleotides match TRBD2. The CDR3 extends over 16 amino acids. Germline CDR1 is SGHAT and CDR2 is FQNNGV. J gave up 0 bases and V 5 bases, and 7 bases lay outside the gene matches. CDR3 region: CASSPGGPSSTDTQYF. CDR3 nucleotides: TGTGCCAGCAGCCCGGGGGGGCCCTCTAGCACAGATACGCAGTATTTT. Looking up the rest from reference TRBV11-2 and TRBJ2-3 gives the full variable domain: EAGVAQSPRYKIIEKRQSVAFWCNPISGHATLYWYQQILGQGPKLLIQFQNNGVVDDSQLPKDRFSAERLKGVDSTLKIQPAKLEDSAVYLCASSPGGPSSTDTQYFGPGTRLTVL.

This clonotype has a count of ten or more. The V gene is TRBV27, the J gene TRBJ2-7; D might be TRBD1 or TRBD2, each matching 6 bases. CDR1 is MNHEY and CDR2 is SMNVEV in the germline V gene (reference sequence). CDR3 size: 14 residues. The germline V and J ends were trimmed by 5 bases and 2 bases, with 13 bases remaining between them. The CDR3 spells CASSLTGTPYEQYF. The CDR3 DNA reads TGTGCCAGCAGTCTCACAGGGACTCCCTACGAGCAGTACTTC.

This clonotype was detected ten times or more. This sequence joins TRBV10-3 and TRBJ2-1; the match to TRBD2 covers 12 bases. The CDR3 sequence is 15 residues long. With V trimmed by 6 bases and J by 9 bases, 9 bases remained unmatched. Germline lookup yields CDR1 ENHRY and CDR2 SYGVKD. CDR3 sequence (DNA): TGTGCCATCAGCTACGGGACTAGCGGGTTTGGTGAGCAGTTCTTC. Protein product: CAISYGTSGFGEQFF.

This clonotype appeared many times. This chain joins TRBV7-2 and TRBJ2-7; D assignment may be TRBD1 or TRBD2 (5 bases each). The CDR3 runs to 15 residues. Germline CDR1 reads SGHTA; CDR2 reads FQGNSA. The V end was cut by 4 bases, the J end by 0 bases, with 13 bases between. The CDR3 loop reads CASSSTGTGSYEQYF. For the CDR3, the DNA is TGTGCCAGCAGCTCGACCGGGACGGGCTCCTACGAGCAGTACTTC.

This clonotype occurred many times. The rearrangement joins TRBV24-1 to TRBJ2-1; D unclear. With 5 bases removed from V and 9 bases from J, the gap between germline ends came to 7 bases. Germline CDR1 is KGHDR and CDR2 is SFDVKD. There are 11 residues in the CDR3. As DNA, the CDR3 is TGTGCCACCAGTGTCAGGTTTGAGCAGTTCTTC. It translates to CATSVRFEQFF.

This clonotype has just a few counts. V and J are TRBV20-1 and TRBJ2-7, with a tentative D call TRBD2 (5 bases). The V end lost 3 bases, the J end lost 5 bases, and 14 bases lay between the germline ends. This CDR3 has 13 amino acids. Germline CDR1 reads DFQATT; CDR2 reads SNEGSKA (reference sequence). The CDR3 nucleotides read TGCAGTGCTAGTAAAGTTGAGGGTCACGAGCAGTACTTC. Residues: CSASKVEGHEQYF.

This clonotype was counted ten times or more. The chain employs TRBV21-1 and TRBJ2-3; the table names TRBD2, a call not compared with the DNA. TRBV21-1 is annotated as a pseudogene. The CDR3 consists of 17 residues. The CDR3 loop is CASSNYYGLAGGDTQYF. DNA of the CDR3: TGTGCCAGCAGCAACTATTATGGACTAGCGGGAGGAGATACGCAGTATTTT.

This clonotype has just a few counts. J is TRBJ2-1 and V is TRBV25-1; TRBD2 agrees at 10 bases. Per the germline V gene, CDR1 is MGHDK and CDR2 is SYGVNS. The CDR3 is made up of 14 amino acids. Trimming removed 6 bases from V and 7 bases from J; junction bases left unmatched: 6. The CDR3 protein is CASRTAGGLNEQFF. DNA of the CDR3: TGTGCCAGCAGGACAGCGGGAGGGCTTAATGAGCAGTTCTTC.

This clonotype was observed at least ten times. The gene calls are TRBV29-1 and TRBJ2-5, with TRBD1 matching 8 bases. Germline CDR1 SQVTM, CDR2 ANQGSEA. The CDR3 sequence is 12 residues long. V lost 7 bases and J lost 5; bases outside the gene matches: 6. Here the CDR3 DNA reads TGCAGCGGTCGACAGGGGTGGGAGACCCAGTACTTC. It is translated as CSGRQGWETQYF.

This clonotype was recorded at least ten times. The chain joins TRBV24-1 to TRBJ2-1; no clear D. V lost 4 bases and J 4 bases, leaving 19 bases between the germline ends. This CDR3 spans 17 amino acids. CDR1 KGHDR and CDR2 SFDVKD come from the germline V gene. The CDR3 here is CATSDRPGRPSYNEQFF. DNA of the CDR3: TGTGCCACCAGTGACCGACCGGGCCGCCCTTCGTACAATGAGCAGTTCTTC.

This clonotype has ten or more counts. The rearrangement uses TRBV20-1 and TRBJ2-1, with 9 nucleotides matching TRBD2. V lost 3 bases and J lost 5; bases outside the gene matches: 5. CDR3 length: 14 amino acids. Germline values: CDR1 DFQATT, CDR2 SNEGSKA (reference sequence). The CDR3 sequence is CSASRTSANNEQFF. The CDR3 DNA reads as TGCAGTGCTAGCAGGACTAGCGCTAACAATGAGCAGTTCTTC.

This clonotype was seen repeatedly, ten times or more. The rearrangement uses TRBV11-1 and TRBJ2-1, with 10 bases that match TRBD2. Germline CDR1 reads SGHAT; CDR2 reads FQDESV (reference sequence). The CDR3 extends over 16 amino acids. The V gene end was trimmed by 0 bases and the J gene end by 3 bases; junction bases not matched to a gene: 2. CDR3 DNA sequence: TGTGCCAGCAGCTTAGCAGCGGGAGGGATCTACAATGAGCAGTTCTTC. Translation gives CASSLAAGGIYNEQFF.